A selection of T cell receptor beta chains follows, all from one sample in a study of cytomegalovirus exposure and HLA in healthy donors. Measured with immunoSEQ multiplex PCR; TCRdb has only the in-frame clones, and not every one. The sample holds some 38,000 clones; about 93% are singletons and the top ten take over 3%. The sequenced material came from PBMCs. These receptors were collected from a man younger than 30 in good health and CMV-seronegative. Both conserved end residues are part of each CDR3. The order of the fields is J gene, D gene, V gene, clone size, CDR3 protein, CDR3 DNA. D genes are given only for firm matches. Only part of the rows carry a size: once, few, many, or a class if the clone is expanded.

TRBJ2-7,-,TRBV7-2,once,CASSQAFGAGGYEQYF,TGTGCCAGCAGCCAGGCTTTTGGAGCGGGTGGCTACGAGCAGTACTTC
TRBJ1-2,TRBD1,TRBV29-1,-,CSVPDRGVSYGYTF,TGCAGCGTCCCGGACAGGGGGGTTTCCTATGGCTACACCTTC
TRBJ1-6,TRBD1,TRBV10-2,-,CATGTGTSPLHF,TGCGCCACCGGGACAGGGACCTCACCCCTCCACTTT
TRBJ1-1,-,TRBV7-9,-,CASSYIGGGNTEAFF,TGTGCCAGCAGCTACATTGGGGGCGGGAACACTGAAGCTTTCTTT
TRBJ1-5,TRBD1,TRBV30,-,CAWGTGTGGGQPQHF,TGTGCCTGGGGAACCGGGACAGGGGGAGGTCAGCCCCAGCATTTT
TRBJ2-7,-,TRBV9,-,CASSVVGHPSSEQYF,TGTGCCAGCAGCGTAGTTGGACACCCTTCGTCCGAGCAGTACTTC
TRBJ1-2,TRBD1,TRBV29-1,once,CSVPRQGPLNYGYTF,TGCAGCGTTCCACGACAGGGACCGCTTAACTATGGCTACACCTTC
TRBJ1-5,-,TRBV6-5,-,CASSYTGDSNQPQHF,TGTGCCAGCAGTTATACGGGGGATAGCAATCAGCCCCAGCATTTT
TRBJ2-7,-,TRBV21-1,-,CAPLRDRHNNASYEQYF,TGTGCCCCCTTAAGGGACAGGCATAATAATGCCTCCTACGAGCAGTACTTC
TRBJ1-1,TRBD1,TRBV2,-,CASMDRPNTEAFF,TGTGCCAGTATGGACAGGCCGAACACTGAAGCTTTCTTT
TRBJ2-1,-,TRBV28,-,CASSLPAAGYSKQFF,TGTGCCAGCAGTCTACCCGCTGCGGGATATTCGAAGCAGTTCTTC
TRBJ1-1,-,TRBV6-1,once,CASSETENTEAFF,TGTGCCAGCAGTGAGACAGAGAACACTGAAGCTTTCTTT
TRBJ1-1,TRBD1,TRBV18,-,CASSPGTGAEGTEAFF,TGTGCCAGCTCACCAGGGACAGGGGCTGAGGGCACTGAAGCTTTCTTT
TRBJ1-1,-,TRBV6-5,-,CASSYMGGGGTEAFF,TGTGCCAGCAGTTACATGGGAGGAGGAGGGACTGAAGCTTTCTTT
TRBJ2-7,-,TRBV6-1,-,CAITRSGELSGEQYF,TGTGCCATCACGCGTAGCGGCGAGCTATCGGGGGAGCAGTACTTC
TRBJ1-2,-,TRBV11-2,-,CASSKRENYGYTF,TGTGCCAGCAGCAAGAGGGAGAACTATGGCTACACCTTC
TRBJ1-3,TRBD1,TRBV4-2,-,CASSQDQQGASGNTIYF,TGTGCCAGCAGCCAAGATCAACAGGGGGCTTCAGGAAACACCATATATTTT
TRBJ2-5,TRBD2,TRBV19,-,CASLTSGGTQYF,TGTGCCAGCCTGACTAGCGGGGGGACCCAGTACTTC
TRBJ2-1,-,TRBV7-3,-,CASSLTVASYEQFF,TGTGCCAGCAGCTTAACGGTGGCTAGTTATGAGCAGTTCTTC
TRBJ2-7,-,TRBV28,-,CASTQSGGSFAEQYF,TGTGCCAGCACCCAGTCGGGTGGTAGCTTTGCCGAGCAGTACTTC
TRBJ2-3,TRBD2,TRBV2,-,CASGGDSLDTQYF,TGTGCCAGCGGGGGGGACTCCTTGGATACGCAGTATTTT
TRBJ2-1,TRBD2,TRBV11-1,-,CASSDLAGSSYNEQFF,TGTGCCAGCAGCGATTTAGCGGGTAGCTCCTACAATGAGCAGTTCTTC
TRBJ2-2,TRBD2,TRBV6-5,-,CASSYSPGGTGELFF,TGTGCCAGCAGTTACAGCCCGGGGGGCACCGGGGAGCTGTTTTTT
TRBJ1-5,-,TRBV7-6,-,CASSLQANQPQHF,TGTGCCAGCAGCTTACAGGCAAATCAGCCCCAGCATTTT
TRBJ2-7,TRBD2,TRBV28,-,CASRTGGEGSYEQYF,TGTGCCAGCAGGACTGGGGGGGAGGGCTCCTACGAGCAGTACTTC
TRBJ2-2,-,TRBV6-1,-,CASSPEGRDTGELFF,TGTGCCAGCAGCCCAGAGGGTAGAGACACCGGGGAGCTGTTTTTT
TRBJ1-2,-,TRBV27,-,CASKKGERNYGYTF,TGTGCCAGCAAGAAGGGGGAACGCAACTATGGCTACACCTTC
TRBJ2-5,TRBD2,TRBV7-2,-,CASSPGTSGGEETQYF,TGTGCCAGCAGCCCAGGAACTAGCGGGGGGGAAGAGACCCAGTACTTC
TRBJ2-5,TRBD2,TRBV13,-,CASRSATGGQETQYF,TGTGCCAGCAGATCTGCCACGGGGGGGCAAGAGACCCAGTACTTC
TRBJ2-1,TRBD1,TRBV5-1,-,CASRDRVGGEQFF,TGCGCCAGCCGGGACAGGGTAGGAGGTGAGCAGTTCTTC
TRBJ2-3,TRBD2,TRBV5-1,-,CASSSQREGLDTQYF,TGCGCCAGCAGCTCCCAGCGGGAGGGCCTGGATACGCAGTATTTT
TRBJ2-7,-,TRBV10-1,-,CASSGSSRGEQYF,TGCGCCAGCAGTGGATCGAGTCGAGGCGAGCAGTACTTC
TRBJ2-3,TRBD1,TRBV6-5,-,CASRGDRGHTDTQYF,TGTGCCAGCAGAGGGGACAGGGGGCACACAGATACGCAGTATTTT
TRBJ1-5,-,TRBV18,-,CASSPGGNQPQHF,TGTGCCAGCTCACCAGGAGGCAATCAGCCCCAGCATTTT
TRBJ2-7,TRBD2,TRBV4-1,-,CASSQAPASGSVYEQYF,TGCGCCAGCAGCCAAGCTCCGGCTAGCGGGAGTGTATACGAGCAGTACTTC
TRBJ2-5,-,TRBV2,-,CASSEQGPGKTQYF,TGTGCCAGCAGTGAACAGGGGCCGGGGAAGACCCAGTACTTC
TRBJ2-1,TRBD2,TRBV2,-,CASSEWVLLAGGPYNEQFF,TGTGCCAGCAGTGAATGGGTTCTGCTAGCGGGAGGGCCCTACAATGAGCAGTTCTTC
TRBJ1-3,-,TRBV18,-,CASSSPARDNSGNTIYF,TGTGCCAGCTCATCACCTGCCAGGGACAACTCTGGAAACACCATATATTTT
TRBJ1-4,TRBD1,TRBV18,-,CASSLGQGASEKLFF,TGTGCCAGCTCCCTAGGACAGGGGGCAAGTGAAAAACTGTTTTTT
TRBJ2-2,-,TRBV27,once,CASSFAGQMNTGELFF,TGTGCCAGCAGTTTTGCGGGACAGATGAACACCGGGGAGCTGTTTTTT
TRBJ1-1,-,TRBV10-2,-,CASSTTLNTEAFF,TGCGCCAGCAGTACAACCCTGAACACTGAAGCTTTCTTT
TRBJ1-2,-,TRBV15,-,CATSSGGGASNYGYTF,TGTGCCACCAGCAGTGGGGGAGGGGCGTCGAACTATGGCTACACCTTC